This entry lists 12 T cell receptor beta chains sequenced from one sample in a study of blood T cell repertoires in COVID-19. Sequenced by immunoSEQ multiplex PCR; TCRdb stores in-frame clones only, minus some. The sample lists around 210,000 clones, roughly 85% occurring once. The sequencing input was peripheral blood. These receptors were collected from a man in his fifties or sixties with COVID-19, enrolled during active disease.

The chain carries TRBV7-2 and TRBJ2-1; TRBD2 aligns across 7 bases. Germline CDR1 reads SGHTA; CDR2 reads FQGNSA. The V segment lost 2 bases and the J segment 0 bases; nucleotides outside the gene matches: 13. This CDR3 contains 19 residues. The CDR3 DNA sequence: TGTGCCAGCAGCTTAATCTCCGGGGGGTCGATTCACTCCTACAATGAGCAGTTCTTC. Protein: CASSLISGGSIHSYNEQFF.

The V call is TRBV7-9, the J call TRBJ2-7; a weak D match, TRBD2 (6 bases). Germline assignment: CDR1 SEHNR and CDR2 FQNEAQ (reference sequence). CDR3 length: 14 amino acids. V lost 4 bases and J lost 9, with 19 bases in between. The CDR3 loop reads CASSSSGARGVQYF. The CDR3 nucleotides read TGTGCCAGCAGCTCCAGCGGCGCGCGGGGTGTGCAGTACTTC.

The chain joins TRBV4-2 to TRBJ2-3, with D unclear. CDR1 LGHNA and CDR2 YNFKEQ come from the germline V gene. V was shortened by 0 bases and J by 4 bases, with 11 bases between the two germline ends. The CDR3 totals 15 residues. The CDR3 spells CASSQETRPPDTQYF. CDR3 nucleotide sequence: TGTGCCAGCAGCCAAGAGACAAGACCGCCAGATACGCAGTATTTT.

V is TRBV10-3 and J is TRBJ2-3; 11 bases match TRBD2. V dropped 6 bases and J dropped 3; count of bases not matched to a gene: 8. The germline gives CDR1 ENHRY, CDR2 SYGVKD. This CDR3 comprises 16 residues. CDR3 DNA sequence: TGTGCCATCAGGCCGACTAGCGGGGAGGGGACAGATACGCAGTATTTT. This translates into CAIRPTSGEGTDTQYF.

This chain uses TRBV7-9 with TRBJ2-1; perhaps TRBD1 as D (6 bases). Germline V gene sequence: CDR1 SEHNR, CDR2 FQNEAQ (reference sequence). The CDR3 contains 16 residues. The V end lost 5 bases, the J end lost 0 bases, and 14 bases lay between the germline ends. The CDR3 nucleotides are TGTGCCAGCAGCCCAAAAGGGGGACGCTCCTACAATGAGCAGTTCTTC. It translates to CASSPKGGRSYNEQFF.

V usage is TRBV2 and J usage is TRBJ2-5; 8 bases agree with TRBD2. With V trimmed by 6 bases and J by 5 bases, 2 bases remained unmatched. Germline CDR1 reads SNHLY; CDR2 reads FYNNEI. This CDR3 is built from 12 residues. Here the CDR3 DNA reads TGTGCCAGCAGAGGGACTAGGGAGACCCAGTACTTC. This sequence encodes CASRGTRETQYF.

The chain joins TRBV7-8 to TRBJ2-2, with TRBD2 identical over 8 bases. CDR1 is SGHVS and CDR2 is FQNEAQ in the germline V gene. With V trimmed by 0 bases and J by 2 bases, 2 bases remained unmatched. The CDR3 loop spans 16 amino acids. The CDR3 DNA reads TGTGCCAGCAGCTTAGCACGGGGGGGAAACACCGGGGAGCTGTTTTTT. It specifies CASSLARGGNTGELFF.

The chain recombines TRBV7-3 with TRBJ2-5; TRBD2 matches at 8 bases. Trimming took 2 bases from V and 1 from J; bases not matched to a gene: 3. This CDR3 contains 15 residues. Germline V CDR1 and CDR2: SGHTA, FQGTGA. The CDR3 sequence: CASSLGAGGQETQYF. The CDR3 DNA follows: TGTGCCAGCAGCTTAGGCGCGGGGGGCCAAGAGACCCAGTACTTC.

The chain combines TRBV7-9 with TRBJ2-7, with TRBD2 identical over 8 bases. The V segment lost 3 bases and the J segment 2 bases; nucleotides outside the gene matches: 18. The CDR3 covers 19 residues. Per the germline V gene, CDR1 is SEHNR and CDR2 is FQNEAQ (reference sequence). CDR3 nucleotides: TGTGCCAGCAGCTTCAATAACATGAGACCGGGAGGGGAACCCTACGAGCAGTACTTC. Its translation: CASSFNNMRPGGEPYEQYF.

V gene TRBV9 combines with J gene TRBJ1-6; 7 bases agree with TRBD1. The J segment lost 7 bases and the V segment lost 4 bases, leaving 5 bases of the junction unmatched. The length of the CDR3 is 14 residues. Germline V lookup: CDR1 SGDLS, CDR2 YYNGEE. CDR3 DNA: TGTGCCAGCAGCCTGGGACAGAGGAATTCACCCCTCCACTTT. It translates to CASSLGQRNSPLHF.

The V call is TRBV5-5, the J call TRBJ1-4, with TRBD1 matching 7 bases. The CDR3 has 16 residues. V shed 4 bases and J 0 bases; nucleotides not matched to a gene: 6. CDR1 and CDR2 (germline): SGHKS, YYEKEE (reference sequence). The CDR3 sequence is CASSPGQVPTNEKLFF. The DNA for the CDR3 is TGTGCCAGCAGCCCTGGACAGGTACCAACTAATGAAAAACTGTTTTTT.

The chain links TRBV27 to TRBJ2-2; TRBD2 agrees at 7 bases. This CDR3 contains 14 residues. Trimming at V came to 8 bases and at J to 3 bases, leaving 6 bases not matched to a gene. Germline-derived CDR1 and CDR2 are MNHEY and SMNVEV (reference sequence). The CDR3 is CASSRTRDTGELFF. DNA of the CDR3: TGTGCCAGCTCTCGGACTAGAGACACCGGGGAGCTGTTTTTT.